Listed below are T cell receptor beta chains from one sample, sequenced in a study of blood T cell repertoires in COVID-19. Clones were read by immunoSEQ multiplex PCR, and TCRdb kept only the in-frame ones, dropping some. The table includes roughly 170,000 clones, approximately 90% detected once. Sequences were obtained from peripheral blood. All receptors come from a man in his fifties or sixties with acute or convalescent COVID-19. Both conserved end residues are part of each CDR3. A D gene is named only where the DNA matches it firmly. Size values are once, few and many counts, or a class for expanded clones, and some rows have none.

size | J | V | D | CDR3 | DNA
. | TRBJ1-3 | TRBV9 | . | CASSGTGTGNTIYF | TGTGCCAGCAGCGGCACAGGGACTGGAAACACCATATATTTT
. | TRBJ2-5 | TRBV24-1 | TRBD1 | CATSDPGQATGETQYF | TGTGCCACCAGTGATCCGGGACAGGCAACGGGGGAGACCCAGTACTTC
. | TRBJ2-3 | TRBV6-5 | TRBD2 | CASQTSGDTDTQYF | TGTGCCAGCCAAACTAGCGGGGACACAGATACGCAGTATTTT
. | TRBJ1-1 | TRBV27 | . | CASSLIRGSGAGNTEAFF | TGTGCCAGCAGTCTCATAAGGGGGTCAGGGGCTGGTAACACTGAAGCTTTCTTT
. | TRBJ2-7 | TRBV11-1 | TRBD1 | CASSRRTGNYEQYF | TGTGCCAGCAGCCGTCGGACAGGGAACTACGAGCAGTACTTC
. | TRBJ2-5 | TRBV9 | . | CASTAGVQEETQYF | TGTGCCAGCACCGCCGGAGTGCAAGAGGAGACCCAGTACTTC
once | TRBJ1-1 | TRBV20-1 | . | CSAPGGTEAFF | TGCAGTGCTCCCGGGGGAACTGAAGCTTTCTTT
. | TRBJ1-1 | TRBV29-1 | . | CSVVVAMNTEAFF | TGCAGCGTTGTGGTCGCGATGAACACTGAAGCTTTCTTT
. | TRBJ1-2 | TRBV19 | TRBD1 | CASSTTGQGAHYGYTF | TGTGCCAGTAGTACAACGGGACAGGGGGCCCACTATGGCTACACCTTC
. | TRBJ2-3 | TRBV4-3 | TRBD2 | CASSQDLSGRMATDTQYF | TGCGCCAGCAGCCAAGATCTGAGCGGGAGAATGGCCACAGATACGCAGTATTTT
. | TRBJ2-7 | TRBV19 | . | CASSLQGSANEQYF | TGTGCCAGTAGTTTACAGGGTTCAGCGAACGAGCAGTACTTC
once | TRBJ1-5 | TRBV24-1 | TRBD1 | CATSDPGQGNQPQHF | TGTGCCACCAGTGATCCGGGACAGGGGAATCAGCCCCAGCATTTT
. | TRBJ2-1 | TRBV9 | . | CASSETPSSYNEQFF | TGTGCCAGCAGCGAAACTCCGAGCTCCTACAATGAGCAGTTCTTC
. | TRBJ1-3 | TRBV6-6 | . | CASSYSAGAGNTIYF | TGTGCCAGCAGTTACTCTGCAGGGGCAGGAAACACCATATATTTT
. | TRBJ1-1 | TRBV6-2/TRBV6-3 | . | CASSVAGMAEAFF | TGTGCCAGCAGCGTTGCAGGGATGGCTGAAGCTTTCTTT
. | TRBJ1-3 | TRBV27 | . | CASRVSSSGNTIYF | TGTGCCAGCAGAGTATCTAGCTCTGGAAACACCATATATTTT
. | TRBJ1-1 | TRBV12-3/TRBV12-4 | . | CASSLMTGEAFF | TGTGCCAGCAGTTTAATGACAGGTGAAGCTTTCTTT
. | TRBJ1-1 | TRBV19 | . | CASSIEVSTEAFF | TGTGCCAGTAGTATAGAGGTGAGCACTGAAGCTTTCTTT
. | TRBJ1-4 | TRBV5-1 | TRBD1 | CASSTGTGLDEKLFF | TGCGCCAGCAGCACAGGGACAGGGCTGGATGAAAAACTGTTTTTT
few | TRBJ1-3 | TRBV29-1 | . | CSVERENSGNTIYF | TGCAGCGTTGAGCGGGAAAACTCTGGAAACACCATATATTTT
. | TRBJ1-1 | TRBV5-1 | . | CASSLPGTQAFF | TGCGCCAGCAGCTTGCCCGGGACACAAGCTTTCTTT
. | TRBJ2-2 | TRBV5-4 | . | CASSGGGLGTGELFF | TGTGCCAGCAGCGGGGGGGGGCTCGGCACCGGGGAGCTGTTTTTT
. | TRBJ1-2 | TRBV4-3 | . | CASSQVVLANGYTF | TGCGCCAGCAGCCAAGTTGTGCTCGCGAATGGCTACACCTTC
few | TRBJ1-2 | TRBV11-3 | . | CASSLTRTGYGYTF | TGTGCCAGCAGCTTGACCAGGACTGGTTATGGCTACACCTTC
. | TRBJ1-1 | TRBV13 | . | CASSPSRTPNTEAFF | TGTGCCAGCAGCCCCTCTCGGACACCGAACACTGAAGCTTTCTTT
. | TRBJ2-5 | TRBV29-1 | . | CSVEAYQETQYF | TGCAGCGTTGAAGCCTACCAAGAGACCCAGTACTTC
. | TRBJ2-5 | TRBV27 | TRBD2 | CASSPGGGPSSQETQYF | TGTGCCAGCAGTCCGGGGGGAGGTCCCAGTAGCCAAGAGACCCAGTACTTC
. | TRBJ1-5 | TRBV18 | TRBD1 | CASSSGTAIDQPQHF | TGTGCCAGCTCGTCCGGGACAGCCATAGATCAGCCCCAGCATTTT
. | TRBJ2-3 | TRBV6-6 | TRBD1 | CASSYKGGRADTQYF | TGTGCCAGCAGTTACAAAGGGGGCCGGGCAGATACGCAGTATTTT